A single sample gave rise to the 10 T cell receptor beta chains below, sequenced in a study of OX40 agonist ivuxolimab in advanced cancers. The repertoire was sequenced with immunoSEQ multiplex PCR; TCRdb's copy has only in-frame clones and lacks some. The repertoire holds 30,000 to 35,000 clones, 60% to 85% seen once, with around 25% in the top ten. Sequenced material: CD4+ or CD8+ T cells sorted from blood, taken in a trial of the OX40 agonist ivuxolimab. The receptors originated from an adult with an advanced solid tumor such as melanoma, head and neck, liver or kidney cancer.

This clone was seen only once. The chain combines TRBV7-9 with TRBJ2-5; D is uncertain. The CDR3 totals 11 residues. V was clipped by 3 bases and J by 2 bases, with 1 base between them. The germline gives CDR1 SEHNR, CDR2 FQNEAQ (reference sequence). This chain's CDR3 is CASSFQETQYF. The CDR3, as DNA: TGTGCCAGCAGCTTTCAAGAGACCCAGTACTTC.

The chain carries TRBV5-5 and TRBJ1-2; no clear D gene. The CDR3 is 19 amino acids. Germline assignment: CDR1 SGHKS and CDR2 YYEKEE (reference sequence). V lost 4 bases and J 1 base, leaving 26 bases between the germline ends. The CDR3 nucleotides read TGTGCCAGCAGCGAGGCCTGGGAGGGCCGTGTTTGGGGTAACTATGGCTACACCTTC. Translating gives CASSEAWEGRVWGNYGYTF.

The chain carries TRBV5-5 and TRBJ1-1; D is undetermined. Trimming removed 2 bases from V and 0 bases from J, with 5 bases in between. The CDR3 is made up of 13 amino acids. Germline values: CDR1 SGHKS, CDR2 YYEKEE (reference sequence). CDR3 residues: CASSFSMNTEAFF. In nucleotides, the CDR3 is TGTGCCAGCAGCTTCTCCATGAACACTGAAGCTTTCTTT.

This chain links TRBV5-1 with TRBJ2-1, with TRBD2 matching 9 bases. The length of the CDR3 is 15 residues. J gave up 10 bases and V 0 bases, and 8 bases lay outside the gene matches. The germline CDR1 and CDR2 sequences are SGHRS and YFSETQ. CDR3 loop: CASSLAQRGVREQFF. CDR3 sequence (DNA): TGCGCCAGCAGCTTGGCCCAGCGGGGGGTCAGGGAGCAGTTCTTC.

DNA of the CDR3: TGTGCCAGCAGCTTAGAAGCGGGAGGCTACGAGCAGTACTTC. Its translation is CASSLEAGGYEQYF. This rearrangement joins TRBV7-9 to TRBJ2-7; TRBD2 agrees at 9 bases. Trimming took 1 base from V and 3 from J; bases not matched to a gene: 1. CDR3 length: 14 residues. CDR1 and CDR2 from the germline V gene are SEHNR and FQNEAQ (reference sequence).

On this clone: One end of the junction fails to match germline, which may point to a read error. This chain links TRBV5-1 with TRBJ2-1, with D possibly being TRBD1 (6 bases). Germline CDR1 reads SGHRS; CDR2 reads YFSETQ. The CDR3 is 15 residues long. The CDR3 DNA reads TGCGCCAGCAGCTTGGGAGGCAGGGGCGGCAATAAGCAGTTCTTC. Protein sequence: CASSLGGRGGNKQFF.

This clone was counted once. CDR3 DNA sequence: TGCGCCAGCAGCTGGGACAGCCGAGTGAGTACGGGGACGCAGTATTTT. Its protein is CASSWDSRVSTGTQYF. The rearrangement links TRBV5-1 to TRBJ2-3; 7 bases map to TRBD1. This CDR3 is 16 amino acids long. CDR1 and CDR2 (germline): SGHRS, YFSETQ. V shed 3 bases, J shed 9 bases, and the junction held 16 bases outside the gene matches.

CDR3 sequence reads: CASSDGTGRSWGNQPQHF. CDR3 nucleotide sequence: TGTGCCAGCAGTGACGGGACAGGAAGGAGTTGGGGCAATCAGCCCCAGCATTTT. This chain uses TRBV28 with TRBJ1-5; 8 bases fit TRBD1. Germline V gene lookup returns CDR1 MDHEN and CDR2 SYDVKM. The CDR3 spans 18 residues. Losses at the gene ends were 5 bases for V and 2 bases for J; bases not matched to a gene: 14.

V gene TRBV29-1 combines with J gene TRBJ2-1, with 8 bases matching TRBD1. The CDR3 spans 17 residues. V lost 7 bases, J lost 3 bases, and 17 bases stayed unmatched. Germline CDR1 and CDR2: SQVTM and ANQGSEA. The CDR3 nucleotides are TGCAGCGCTCGGACAGGGAGAGGAACGGGGCTCTACAATGAGCAGTTCTTC. Protein product: CSARTGRGTGLYNEQFF.

The chain links TRBV5-5 to TRBJ2-1; D unresolved. Trimming pared 0 bases from V and 6 bases from J, leaving 13 bases between. Germline CDR1 reads SGHKS; CDR2 reads YYEKEE (reference sequence). The CDR3 has 15 residues. The CDR3 spells CASSLARAKVNEQFF. CDR3 sequence (DNA): TGTGCCAGCAGCTTGGCTAGGGCGAAAGTCAATGAGCAGTTCTTC.